Below are 8 T cell receptor beta chains sequenced from a single sample in a study of shared clonotypes between healthy human individuals. Generated by immunoSEQ multiplex PCR, the TCRdb table keeps only in-frame clones and is missing some. The top ten hold around 0.13% of the sample, which has millions of clones, over 85% seen once. Material: naive CD4+ T cells sorted from blood. Specified subset: CD45RA+ positively selected. The receptors stem from a man between 18 and 35 years old in good health.

V usage is TRBV27 and J usage is TRBJ2-5; 10 bases are a match to TRBD1. Germline trimming cut 8 bases from V and 2 bases from J; bases unmatched to any gene: 11. The CDR3 runs to 16 residues. Germline V gene lookup returns CDR1 MNHEY and CDR2 SMNVEV (reference sequence). The CDR3 DNA is TGTGCCAGCCCTTTTTTCCGGACAGGGGGGCAAGAGACCCAGTACTTC. It codes for CASPFFRTGGQETQYF.

The chain couples TRBV6-1 to TRBJ1-3; D remains ambiguous. Germline V CDR1 and CDR2: MNHNS, SASEGT. The V end was cut by 1 base, the J end by 0 bases, with 4 bases between. The CDR3 has 14 residues. The CDR3 here is CASSEETSGNTIYF. The CDR3 DNA reads as TGTGCCAGCAGTGAAGAGACCTCTGGAAACACCATATATTTT.

This clone was seen a single time. The chain couples TRBV19 to TRBJ2-1; TRBD2 might be the D (5 bases). The CDR3 runs to 14 residues. Trimming took off 3 bases at V and 8 bases at J, with 14 bases between the two ends. The germline CDR1 and CDR2 sequences are LNHDA and SQIVND (reference sequence). The CDR3 here is CASSIVGVGDEQFF. The CDR3 nucleotides read TGTGCCAGTAGTATCGTCGGGGTCGGCGATGAGCAGTTCTTC.

The table lists this clone with a count of one. The chain carries TRBV30 and TRBJ1-4; possibly TRBD1 for D (5 bases). The CDR3 is 15 residues long. Germline loops: CDR1 GTSNPN, CDR2 SVGIG (reference sequence). Trimming left V 0 bases short and J 3 bases short, with 11 bases between. This chain's CDR3 is CAWSVHGGSNEKLFF. CDR3 nucleotide sequence: TGTGCCTGGAGTGTACATGGGGGGTCTAATGAAAAACTGTTTTTT.

This clone was counted once. The rearrangement joins TRBV6-5 to TRBJ1-2; D not resolved. V was trimmed by 6 bases and J by 0 bases, leaving 11 bases between them. Germline assignment: CDR1 MNHEY and CDR2 SVGAGI. The CDR3 has 14 amino acids. For the CDR3, the DNA is TGTGCCAGCAGCTCAGGAAAAGCTAACTATGGCTACACCTTC. It is translated as CASSSGKANYGYTF.

The chain is built from TRBV21-1 and TRBJ2-2; TRBD2 is taken as the D call from the table, unchecked against the DNA. TRBV21-1 is assigned pseudogene status. The CDR3 has 16 residues. CDR3 region: CASRKTGLIYTGELFF. The DNA for the CDR3 is TGTGCCAGCAGGAAAACGGGACTAATATACACCGGGGAGCTGTTTTTT.

V usage is TRBV30 and J usage is TRBJ2-5; tentatively, D is TRBD2 (7 bases). CDR1 is GTSNPN and CDR2 is SVGIG in the germline V gene (reference sequence). The CDR3 totals 13 residues. The V end was cut by 3 bases, the J end by 3 bases, with 11 bases between. Here the CDR3 DNA reads TGTGCCTGGAGCGAGGGGGGGAAAGAGACCCAGTACTTC. Protein: CAWSEGGKETQYF.

The chain employs TRBV18 and TRBJ1-1, with D unresolved. Looked up from germline, CDR1 is KGHSH and CDR2 is LQKENI. The CDR3 totals 14 residues. The V end was cut by 5 bases, the J end by 6 bases, with 16 bases between. The CDR3 protein is CASSSSKRWPEAFF. CDR3 nucleotides: TGTGCCAGCTCATCGTCTAAGAGGTGGCCTGAAGCTTTCTTT. Combining the CDR3 with reference TRBV18 and TRBJ1-1 gives the whole variable domain NAGVMQNPRHLVRRRGQEARLRCSPMKGHSHVYWYRQLPEEGLKFMVYLQKENIIDESGMPKERFSAEFPKEGPSILRIQQVVRGDSAAYFCASSSSKRWPEAFFGQGTRLTVV.